The T cell receptor (beta chain) described here comes from a study of STAT5B mutations in CD4+ large granular lymphocyte leukemia. Study-level information: Anti-CD4 microbead selection came after CD8+ cell depletion in cryopreserved samples.

This CDR3 has 17 residues. Clones were sequenced by immunoSEQ multiplex PCR, and TCRdb holds only the in-frame ones, with some missing. The data show about 8,200 clones, with nearly 90% seen just once and approximately 48% held by the top ten. Turning to this clone: Its antigen is still unknown.

Study-wide findings and caveats: The clonality comparison with controls used just 6 CD4-sorted patient samples. 8/27 top patient clones versus 2/35 control clones were TRBV06-family.

Either unselected PBMC or bead-purified CD4+, CD4+CD8+, CD57+ or CD56+ cells were sequenced. This sequence was found in a woman in her 70s with CD4+ T-cell large granular lymphocyte leukemia. The sample was PBMCs. The V call is TRBV21-1, the J call TRBJ1-2; the DNA was not compared with TRBD1, the D call given in the table. TRBV21-1 is assigned pseudogene status. The CDR3 DNA reads as TGTGCCAGCAGCAAAGAGCGATTTAGGGGGCGCCAATATGGCTACACCTTC. It specifies CASSKERFRGRQYGYTF.